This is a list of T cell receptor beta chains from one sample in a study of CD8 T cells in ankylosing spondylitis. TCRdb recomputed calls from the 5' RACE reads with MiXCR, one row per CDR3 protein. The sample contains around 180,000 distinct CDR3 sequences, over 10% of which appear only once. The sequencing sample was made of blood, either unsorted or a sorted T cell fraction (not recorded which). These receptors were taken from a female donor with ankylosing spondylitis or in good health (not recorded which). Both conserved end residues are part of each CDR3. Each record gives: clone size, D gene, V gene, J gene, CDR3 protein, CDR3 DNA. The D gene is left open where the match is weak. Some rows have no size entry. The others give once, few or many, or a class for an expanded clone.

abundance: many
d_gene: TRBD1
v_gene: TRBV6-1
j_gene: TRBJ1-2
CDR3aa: CASSVDREYGYTF
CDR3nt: TGTGCCAGCAGTGTGGACAGGGAATATGGCTACACCTTC

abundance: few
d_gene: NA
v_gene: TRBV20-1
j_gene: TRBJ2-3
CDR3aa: CSAQGRRDFDTQYF
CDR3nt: TGCAGTGCCCAGGGTCGGCGAGATTTCGATACGCAGTATTTT

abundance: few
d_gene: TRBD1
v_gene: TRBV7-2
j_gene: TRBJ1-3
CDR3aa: CASSSRTGPLSGNTIYF
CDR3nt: TGTGCCAGCAGCTCCCGGACAGGGCCGCTCTCTGGAAACACCATATATTTT

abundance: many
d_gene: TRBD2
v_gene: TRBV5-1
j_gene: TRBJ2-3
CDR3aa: CASSFAGAGVADTQYF
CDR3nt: TGCGCCAGCAGCTTTGCGGGAGCGGGAGTGGCAGATACGCAGTATTTT

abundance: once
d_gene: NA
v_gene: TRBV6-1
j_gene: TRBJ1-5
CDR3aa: CASGTYRDGGSNQPQHF
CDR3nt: TGTGCCAGCGGAACCTACAGGGATGGCGGGAGCAATCAGCCCCAGCATTTT

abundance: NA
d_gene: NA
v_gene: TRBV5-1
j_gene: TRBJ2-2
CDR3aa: CASSLGLGSGTGELFF
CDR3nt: TGCGCCAGCAGCTTGGGTCTAGGCAGCGGGACCGGGGAGCTGTTTTTT

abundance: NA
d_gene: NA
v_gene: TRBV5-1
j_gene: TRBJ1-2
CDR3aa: CASSRWAASNYGYTF
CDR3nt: TGCGCCAGCAGCCGTTGGGCGGCGAGTAACTATGGCTACACCTTC

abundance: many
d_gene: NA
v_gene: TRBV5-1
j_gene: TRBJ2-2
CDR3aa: CASSSTLSNTGELFF
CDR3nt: TGCGCCAGCAGCTCGACCCTTTCGAACACCGGGGAGCTGTTTTTT

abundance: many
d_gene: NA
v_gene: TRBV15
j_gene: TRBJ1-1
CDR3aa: CATSSARDKNTEAFF
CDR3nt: TGTGCCACCAGCTCTGCCCGGGACAAGAACACTGAAGCTTTCTTT

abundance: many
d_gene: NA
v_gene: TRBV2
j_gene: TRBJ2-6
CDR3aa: CASRNVVSSGANVLTF
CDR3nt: TGTGCCAGCAGAAACGTCGTAAGCTCTGGGGCCAACGTCCTGACTTTC

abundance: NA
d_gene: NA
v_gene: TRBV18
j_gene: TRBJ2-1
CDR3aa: CASSPRSLSGYNNEQFF
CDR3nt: TGTGCCAGCTCACCAAGGTCTCTAAGCGGGTACAATAATGAGCAGTTCTTC

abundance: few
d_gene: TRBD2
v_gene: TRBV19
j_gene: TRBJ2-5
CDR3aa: CASSSLAGDVRETQYF
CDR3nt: TGTGCCAGTAGTTCACTAGCGGGAGATGTTCGGGAGACCCAGTACTTC

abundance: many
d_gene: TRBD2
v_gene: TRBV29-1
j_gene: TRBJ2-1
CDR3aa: CSVPPSGRDNEQFF
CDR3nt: TGCAGCGTCCCCCCCAGCGGGAGGGACAATGAGCAGTTCTTC

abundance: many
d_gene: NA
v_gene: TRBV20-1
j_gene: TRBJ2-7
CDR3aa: CSARALQGSYEQYF
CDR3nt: TGCAGTGCTAGAGCCCTACAGGGATCCTACGAGCAGTACTTC

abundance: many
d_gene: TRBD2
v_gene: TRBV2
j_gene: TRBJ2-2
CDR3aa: CASMRREASGELFF
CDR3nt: TGTGCCAGCATGAGGCGGGAGGCGAGCGGGGAGCTGTTTTTT

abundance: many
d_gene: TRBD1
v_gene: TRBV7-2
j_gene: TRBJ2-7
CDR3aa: CASSLTGTGGYEQYF
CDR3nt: TGTGCCAGCAGCTTGACCGGGACAGGGGGCTACGAGCAGTACTTC

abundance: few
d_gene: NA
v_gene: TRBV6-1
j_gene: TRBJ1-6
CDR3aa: CASSSYAGTRTYNSPLHF
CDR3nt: TGTGCCAGCAGCAGTTACGCAGGGACTAGAACCTATAATTCACCCCTCCACTTT

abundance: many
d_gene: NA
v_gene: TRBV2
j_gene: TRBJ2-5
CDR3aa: CASSEMGVRETQYF
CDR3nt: TGTGCCAGCAGTGAGATGGGGGTTCGGGAGACCCAGTACTTC

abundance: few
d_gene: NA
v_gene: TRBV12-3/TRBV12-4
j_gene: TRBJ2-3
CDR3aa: CASSPGRLTTDTQYF
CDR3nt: TGTGCCAGCAGTCCTGGCCGGCTTACCACAGATACGCAGTATTTT

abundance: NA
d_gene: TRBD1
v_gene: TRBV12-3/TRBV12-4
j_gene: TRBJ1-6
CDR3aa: CASSLNTGGGSPLHF
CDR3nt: TGTGCCAGCAGTTTAAATACAGGGGGTGGTTCACCCCTCCACTTT

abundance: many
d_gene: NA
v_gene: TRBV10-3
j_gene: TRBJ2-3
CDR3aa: CAISAYSGTQSTDTQYF
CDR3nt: TGTGCCATCAGCGCTTATTCCGGGACACAAAGCACAGATACGCAGTATTTT

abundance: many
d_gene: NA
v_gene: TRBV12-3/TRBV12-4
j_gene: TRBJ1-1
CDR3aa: CASQPQGQVTEAFF
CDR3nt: TGTGCCAGCCAGCCGCAGGGGCAGGTCACTGAAGCTTTCTTT

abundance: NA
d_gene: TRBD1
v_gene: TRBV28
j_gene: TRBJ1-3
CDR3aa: CASAQSGGIRSGNTIYF
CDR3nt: TGTGCCAGCGCCCAGTCAGGGGGCATAAGGTCTGGAAACACCATATATTTT

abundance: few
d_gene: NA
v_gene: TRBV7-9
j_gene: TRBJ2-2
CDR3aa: CASEGWSLDTGELFF
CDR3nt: TGTGCCAGCGAGGGCTGGAGCTTGGACACCGGGGAGCTGTTTTTT

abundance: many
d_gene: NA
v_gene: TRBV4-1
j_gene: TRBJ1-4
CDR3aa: CASSHPLTTNEKLFF
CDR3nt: TGCGCCAGCAGCCACCCACTAACAACTAATGAAAAACTGTTTTTT

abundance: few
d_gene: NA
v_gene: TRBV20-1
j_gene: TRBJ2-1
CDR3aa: CSATPGWYNEQFF
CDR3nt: TGCAGTGCTACCCCGGGGTGGTACAATGAGCAGTTCTTC

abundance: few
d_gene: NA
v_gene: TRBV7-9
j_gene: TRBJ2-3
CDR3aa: CASSPAWEFRDTDTQYF
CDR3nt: TGTGCCAGCAGTCCGGCCTGGGAGTTTCGGGACACAGATACGCAGTATTTT

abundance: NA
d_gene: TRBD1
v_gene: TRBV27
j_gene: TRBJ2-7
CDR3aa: CASSLMTGTYEQYF
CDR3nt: TGTGCCAGCAGTTTAATGACAGGGACCTACGAGCAGTACTTC

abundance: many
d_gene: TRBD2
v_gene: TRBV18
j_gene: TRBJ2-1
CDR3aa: CASSLGLAGVGEQFF
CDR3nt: TGTGCCAGCTCACTCGGACTAGCGGGAGTTGGGGAGCAGTTCTTC

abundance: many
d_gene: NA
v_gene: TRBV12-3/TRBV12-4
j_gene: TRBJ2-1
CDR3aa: CASSLSSYNEQFF
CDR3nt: TGTGCCAGCAGCCTAAGCTCCTACAATGAGCAGTTCTTC

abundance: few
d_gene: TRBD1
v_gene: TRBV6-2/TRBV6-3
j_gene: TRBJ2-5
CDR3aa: CASNDRGVETQYF
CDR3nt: TGTGCCAGCAATGACAGGGGTGTAGAGACCCAGTACTTC

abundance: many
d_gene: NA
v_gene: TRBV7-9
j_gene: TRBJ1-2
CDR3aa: CASSPLGVYGYTF
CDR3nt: TGTGCCAGCAGCCCACTAGGGGTTTATGGCTACACCTTC

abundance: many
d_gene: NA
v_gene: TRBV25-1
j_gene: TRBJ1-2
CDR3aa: CASSYGRNYGYTF
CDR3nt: TGTGCCAGCAGCTACGGCCGGAACTATGGCTACACCTTC

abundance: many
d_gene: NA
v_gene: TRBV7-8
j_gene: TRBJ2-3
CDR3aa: CASSAPQFRGTQYF
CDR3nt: TGTGCCAGCAGCGCTCCCCAATTCAGGGGCACGCAGTATTTT

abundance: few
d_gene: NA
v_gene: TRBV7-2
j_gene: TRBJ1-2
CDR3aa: CASSLTLRGRDYGYTF
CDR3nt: TGTGCCAGCAGCTTAACCCTTCGGGGGCGGGACTATGGCTACACCTTC

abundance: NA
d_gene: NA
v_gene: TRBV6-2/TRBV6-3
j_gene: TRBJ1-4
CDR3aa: CASSYAGGGEKLFF
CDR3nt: TGTGCCAGCAGTTACGCCGGGGGAGGTGAAAAACTGTTTTTT

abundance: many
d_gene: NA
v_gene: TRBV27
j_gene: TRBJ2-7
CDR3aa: CASSFKASYEQYF
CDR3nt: TGTGCCAGCAGTTTTAAGGCCTCCTACGAGCAGTACTTC

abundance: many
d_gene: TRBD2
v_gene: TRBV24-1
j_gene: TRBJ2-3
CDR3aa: CATASGIYTDTQYF
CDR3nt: TGTGCCACCGCTAGCGGGATTTACACAGATACGCAGTATTTT

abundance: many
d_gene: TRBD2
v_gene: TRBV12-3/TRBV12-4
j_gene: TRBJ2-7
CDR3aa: CASSPGRVKQYF
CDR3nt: TGTGCCAGCAGCCCGGGGAGGGTCAAGCAGTACTTC

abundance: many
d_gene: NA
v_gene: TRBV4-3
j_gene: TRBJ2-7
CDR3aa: CASSQLASSSYEQYF
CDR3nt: TGCGCCAGCAGCCAACTAGCGTCCAGCTCCTACGAGCAGTACTTC

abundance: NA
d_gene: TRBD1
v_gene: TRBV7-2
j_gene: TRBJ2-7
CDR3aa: CASSPEDRGLPYEQYF
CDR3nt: TGTGCCAGCAGCCCAGAGGACAGGGGACTTCCTTACGAGCAGTACTTC

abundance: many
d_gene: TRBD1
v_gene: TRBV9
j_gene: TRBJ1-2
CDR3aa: CASSVDLAPGGQGYTF
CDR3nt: TGTGCCAGCAGCGTAGATTTGGCACCAGGGGGTCAAGGCTACACCTTC

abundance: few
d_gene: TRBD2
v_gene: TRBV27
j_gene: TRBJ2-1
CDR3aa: CASSLSAGGFYEQFF
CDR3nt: TGTGCCAGCAGTTTATCAGCGGGAGGGTTCTATGAGCAGTTCTTC